This T cell receptor (beta chain) is drawn from a study of post-analysis software for immune sequencing data. About the research overall: The disease courses spanned relapsing-remitting, secondary progressive and progressive-relapsing forms of multiple sclerosis. Findings and caveats of the study: Roughly five TRBV segments appeared more often in patients than in controls, and TRBV5-6, TRBV5-1 and TRBV20-1 were among these. Samples made in the same batch grouped tightly together by F measure. Significantly lower normalized Chao1 diversity was found in patients with multiple sclerosis relative to controls.

The V gene end was trimmed by 5 bases and the J gene end by 0 bases; junction bases not matched to a gene: 15. This CDR3 spans 18 amino acids. Germline values: CDR1 DFQATT, CDR2 SNEGSKA (reference sequence). Unique molecular identifiers were present in the TCR beta cDNA libraries. When about 0.9 to 11 million T cells were used, they gave roughly 500,000 cDNA molecules. One entry per CDR3 protein, called by TCRdb with MiXCR from the PCR reads. The table records roughly 800,000 distinct CDR3 sequences, about 45% of them present only once. Remarks on this clonotype: What it recognizes is unknown.

The receptor comes from a girl aged 5-17 years with multiple sclerosis. V is TRBV20-1 and J is TRBJ2-3; 9 bases agree with TRBD2. Material: blood. This chain's CDR3 is CSAGSPAGGPTSTDTQYF. CDR3 nucleotide sequence: TGCAGTGCTGGGTCCCCAGCGGGAGGCCCCACAAGCACAGATACGCAGTATTTT.